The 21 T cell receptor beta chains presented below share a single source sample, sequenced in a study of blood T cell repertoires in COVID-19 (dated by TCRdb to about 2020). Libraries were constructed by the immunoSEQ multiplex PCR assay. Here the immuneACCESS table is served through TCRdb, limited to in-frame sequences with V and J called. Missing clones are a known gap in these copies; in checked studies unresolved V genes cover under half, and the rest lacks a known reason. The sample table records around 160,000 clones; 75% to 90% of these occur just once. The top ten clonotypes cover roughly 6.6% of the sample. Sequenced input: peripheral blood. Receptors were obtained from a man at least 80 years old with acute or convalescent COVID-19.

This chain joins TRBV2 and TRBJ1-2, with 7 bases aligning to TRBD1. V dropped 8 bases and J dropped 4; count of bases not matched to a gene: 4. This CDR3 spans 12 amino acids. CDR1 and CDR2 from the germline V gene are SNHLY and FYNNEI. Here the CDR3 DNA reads TGTGCCAGCGGGACAGTAATCTATGGCTACACCTTC. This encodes CASGTVIYGYTF.

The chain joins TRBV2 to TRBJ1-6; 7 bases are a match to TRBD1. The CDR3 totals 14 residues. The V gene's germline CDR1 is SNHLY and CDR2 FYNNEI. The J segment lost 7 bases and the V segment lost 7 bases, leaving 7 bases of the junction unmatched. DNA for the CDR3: TGTGCCAGCATCCGGGACAGAATAAATTCACCCCTCCACTTT. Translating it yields CASIRDRINSPLHF.

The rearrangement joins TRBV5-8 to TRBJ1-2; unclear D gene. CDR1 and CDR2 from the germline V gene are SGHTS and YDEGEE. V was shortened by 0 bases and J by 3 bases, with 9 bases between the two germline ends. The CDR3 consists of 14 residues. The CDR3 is CASSLGEGHYGYTF. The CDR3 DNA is TGTGCCAGCAGCTTGGGAGAGGGTCACTATGGCTACACCTTC.

The CDR3 nucleotides are TGTGCCAGTAGTCCGTGGGTGGAAAACAGGGAGTTCGGCTACACCTTC. Its protein is CASSPWVENREFGYTF. V and J are TRBV19 and TRBJ1-2; tentatively, D is TRBD1 (6 bases). This CDR3 has 16 amino acids. Germline V lookup: CDR1 LNHDA, CDR2 SQIVND (reference sequence). V was pared by 5 bases and J by 8 bases, with 24 bases between.

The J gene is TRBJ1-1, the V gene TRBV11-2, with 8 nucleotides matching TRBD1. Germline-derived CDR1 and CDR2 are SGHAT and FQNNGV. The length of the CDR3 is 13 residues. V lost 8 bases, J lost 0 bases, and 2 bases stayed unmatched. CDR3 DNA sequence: TGTGCCAGCCCAGGGGGCTTGAACACTGAAGCTTTCTTT. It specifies CASPGGLNTEAFF.

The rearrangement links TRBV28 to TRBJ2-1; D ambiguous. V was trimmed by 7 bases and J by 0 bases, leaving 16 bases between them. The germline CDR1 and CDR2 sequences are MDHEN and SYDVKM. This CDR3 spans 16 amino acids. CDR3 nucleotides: TGTGCCAGCATACAGAGTGGCCCAAGCTCCTACAATGAGCAGTTCTTC. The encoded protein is CASIQSGPSSYNEQFF.

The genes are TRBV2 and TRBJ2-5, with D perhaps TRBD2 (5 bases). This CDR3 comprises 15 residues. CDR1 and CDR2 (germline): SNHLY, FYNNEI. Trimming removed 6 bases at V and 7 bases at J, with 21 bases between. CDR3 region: CASRGRASARGTQYF. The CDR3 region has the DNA TGTGCCAGCAGGGGCCGGGCCTCAGCCCGGGGGACCCAGTACTTC.

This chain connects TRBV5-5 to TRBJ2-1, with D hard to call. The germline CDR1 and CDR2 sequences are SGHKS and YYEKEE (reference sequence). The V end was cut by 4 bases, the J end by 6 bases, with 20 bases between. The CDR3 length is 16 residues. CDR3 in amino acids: CASSPNPGIRVNEQFF. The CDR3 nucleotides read TGTGCCAGCAGCCCGAATCCTGGCATTCGGGTCAATGAGCAGTTCTTC.

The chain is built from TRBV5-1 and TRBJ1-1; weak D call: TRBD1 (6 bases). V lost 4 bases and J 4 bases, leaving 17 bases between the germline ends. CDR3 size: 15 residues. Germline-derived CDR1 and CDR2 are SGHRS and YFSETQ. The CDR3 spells CASSANRAVGTEAFF. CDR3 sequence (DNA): TGCGCCAGCAGCGCCAACAGGGCGGTGGGCACTGAAGCTTTCTTT.

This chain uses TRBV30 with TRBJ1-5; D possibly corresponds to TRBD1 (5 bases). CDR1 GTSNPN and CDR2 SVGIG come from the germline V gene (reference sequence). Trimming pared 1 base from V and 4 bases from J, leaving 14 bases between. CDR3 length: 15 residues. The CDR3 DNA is TGTGCCTGGAGTGAGCGGGGCTATGGGAATCAGCCCCAGCATTTT. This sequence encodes CAWSERGYGNQPQHF.

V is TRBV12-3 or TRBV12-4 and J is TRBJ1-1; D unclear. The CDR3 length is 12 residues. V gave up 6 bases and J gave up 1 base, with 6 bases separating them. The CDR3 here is CASSSQNTEAFF. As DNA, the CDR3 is TGTGCCAGCAGCTCACAGAACACTGAAGCTTTCTTT.

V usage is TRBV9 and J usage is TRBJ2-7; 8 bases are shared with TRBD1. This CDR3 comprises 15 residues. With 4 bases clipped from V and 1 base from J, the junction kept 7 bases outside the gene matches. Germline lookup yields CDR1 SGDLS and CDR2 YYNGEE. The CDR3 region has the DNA TGTGCCAGCAGCCCTGAGGGACAGGCTTCCTACGAGCAGTACTTC. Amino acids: CASSPEGQASYEQYF. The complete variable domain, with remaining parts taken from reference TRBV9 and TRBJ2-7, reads DSGVTQTPKHLITATGQRVTLRCSPRSGDLSVYWYQQSLDQGLQFLIQYYNGEERAKGNILERFSAQQFPDLHSELNLSSLELGDSALYFCASSPEGQASYEQYFGPGTRLTVT.

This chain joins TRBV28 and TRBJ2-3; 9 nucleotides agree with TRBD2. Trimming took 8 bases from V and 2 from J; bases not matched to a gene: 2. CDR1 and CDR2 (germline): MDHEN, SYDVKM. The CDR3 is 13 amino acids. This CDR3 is CASAGGVTDTQYF. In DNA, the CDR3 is TGTGCCAGCGCGGGGGGGGTCACAGATACGCAGTATTTT. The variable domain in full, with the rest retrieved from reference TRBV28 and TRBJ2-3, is DVKVTQSSRYLVKRTGEKVFLECVQDMDHENMFWYRQDPGLGLRLIYFSYDVKMKEKGDIPEGYSVSREKKERFSLILESASTNQTSMYLCASAGGVTDTQYFGPGTRLTVL.

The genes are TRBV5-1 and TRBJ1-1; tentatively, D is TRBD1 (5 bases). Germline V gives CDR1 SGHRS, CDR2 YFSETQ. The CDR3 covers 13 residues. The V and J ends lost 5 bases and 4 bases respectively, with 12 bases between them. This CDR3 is CASSAGLATEAFF. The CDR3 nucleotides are TGCGCCAGCAGTGCAGGGTTGGCCACTGAAGCTTTCTTT.

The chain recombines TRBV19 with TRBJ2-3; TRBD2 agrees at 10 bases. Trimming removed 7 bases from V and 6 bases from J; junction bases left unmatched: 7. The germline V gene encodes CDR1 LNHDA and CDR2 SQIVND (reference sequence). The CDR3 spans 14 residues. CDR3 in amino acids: CASNPSGRDDTQYF. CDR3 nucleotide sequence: TGTGCCAGTAACCCTAGCGGGAGAGATGATACGCAGTATTTT.

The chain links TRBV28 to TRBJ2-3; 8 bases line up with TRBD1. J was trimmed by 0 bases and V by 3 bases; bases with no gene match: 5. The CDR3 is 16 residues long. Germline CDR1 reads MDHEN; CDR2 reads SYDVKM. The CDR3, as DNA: TGTGCCAGCAGTTTGGCAGGGGGCTCTAGCACAGATACGCAGTATTTT. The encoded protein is CASSLAGGSSTDTQYF.

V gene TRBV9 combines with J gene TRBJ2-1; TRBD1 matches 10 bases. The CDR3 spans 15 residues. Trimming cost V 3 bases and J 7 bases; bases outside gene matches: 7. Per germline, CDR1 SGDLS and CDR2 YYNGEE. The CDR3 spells CASSDRDRGLNEQFF. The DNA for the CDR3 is TGTGCCAGCAGCGACCGGGACAGGGGTTTGAATGAGCAGTTCTTC.

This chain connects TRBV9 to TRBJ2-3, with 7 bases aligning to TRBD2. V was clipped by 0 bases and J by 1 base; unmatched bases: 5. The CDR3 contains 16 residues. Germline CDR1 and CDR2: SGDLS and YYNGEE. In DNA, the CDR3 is TGTGCCAGCAGCGTAGCCGCCCTAGCGGGCACAGATACGCAGTATTTT. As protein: CASSVAALAGTDTQYF. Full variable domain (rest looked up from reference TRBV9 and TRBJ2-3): DSGVTQTPKHLITATGQRVTLRCSPRSGDLSVYWYQQSLDQGLQFLIQYYNGEERAKGNILERFSAQQFPDLHSELNLSSLELGDSALYFCASSVAALAGTDTQYFGPGTRLTVL.

CDR3 bases: TGTGCCAGCAGCGACGAGGGTTCACCCCTCCACTTT. Its protein is CASSDEGSPLHF. V usage is TRBV7-9 and J usage is TRBJ1-6, with D unresolved. Germline CDR1 is SEHNR and CDR2 is FQNEAQ (reference sequence). Trimming stripped 5 bases from V and 9 bases from J, with 8 bases between. There are 12 residues in the CDR3.

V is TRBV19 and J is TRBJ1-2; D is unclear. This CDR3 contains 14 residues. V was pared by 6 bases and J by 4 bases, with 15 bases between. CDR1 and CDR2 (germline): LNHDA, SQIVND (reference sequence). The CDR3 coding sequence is TGTGCCAGTAGCCCCTCGGGGAATGGCTATGGCTACACCTTC. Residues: CASSPSGNGYGYTF.

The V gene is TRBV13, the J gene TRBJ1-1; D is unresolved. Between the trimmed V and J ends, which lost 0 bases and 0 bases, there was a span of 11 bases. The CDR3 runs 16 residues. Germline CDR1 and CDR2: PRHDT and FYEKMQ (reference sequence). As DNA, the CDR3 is TGTGCCAGCAGCTTAGGTCCGGGCGGGCTGAACACTGAAGCTTTCTTT. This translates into CASSLGPGGLNTEAFF.